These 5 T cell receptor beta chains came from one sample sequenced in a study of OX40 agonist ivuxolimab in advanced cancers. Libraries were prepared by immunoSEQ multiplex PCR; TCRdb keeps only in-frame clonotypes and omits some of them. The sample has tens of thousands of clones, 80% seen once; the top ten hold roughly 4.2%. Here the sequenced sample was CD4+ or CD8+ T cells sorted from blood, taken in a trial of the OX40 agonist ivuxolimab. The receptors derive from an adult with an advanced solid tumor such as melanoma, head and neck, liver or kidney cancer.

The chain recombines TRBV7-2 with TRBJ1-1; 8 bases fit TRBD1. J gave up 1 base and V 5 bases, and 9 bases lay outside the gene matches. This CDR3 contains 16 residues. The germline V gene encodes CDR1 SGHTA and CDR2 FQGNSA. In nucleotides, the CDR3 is TGTGCCAGCAGCCGCGGCGGGACAGGTTGGAACACTGAAGCTTTCTTT. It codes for CASSRGGTGWNTEAFF.

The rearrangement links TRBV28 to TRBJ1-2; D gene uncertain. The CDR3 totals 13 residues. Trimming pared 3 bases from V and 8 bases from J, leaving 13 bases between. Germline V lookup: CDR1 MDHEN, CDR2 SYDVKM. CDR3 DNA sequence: TGTGCCAGCAGTTTCGGGTCAGGACGAGGCTACACCTTC. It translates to CASSFGSGRGYTF.

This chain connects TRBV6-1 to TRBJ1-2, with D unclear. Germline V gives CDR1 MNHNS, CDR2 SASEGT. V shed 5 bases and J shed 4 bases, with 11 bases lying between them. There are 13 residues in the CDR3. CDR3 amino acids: CASSTTVPYGYTF. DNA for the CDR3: TGTGCCAGCAGTACCACAGTTCCCTATGGCTACACCTTC.

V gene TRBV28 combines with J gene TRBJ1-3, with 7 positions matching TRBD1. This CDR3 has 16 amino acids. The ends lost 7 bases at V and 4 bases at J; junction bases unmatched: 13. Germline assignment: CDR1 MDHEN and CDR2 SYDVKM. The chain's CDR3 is CASTLHSPQGGNTIYF. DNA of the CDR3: TGTGCCAGCACTCTCCACAGCCCACAGGGGGGAAACACCATATATTTT.

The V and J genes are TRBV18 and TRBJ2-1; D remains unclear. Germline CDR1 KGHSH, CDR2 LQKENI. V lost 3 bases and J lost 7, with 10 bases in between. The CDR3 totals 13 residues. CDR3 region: CASSPGVPNEQFF. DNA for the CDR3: TGTGCCAGCTCACCGGGCGTTCCGAATGAGCAGTTCTTC. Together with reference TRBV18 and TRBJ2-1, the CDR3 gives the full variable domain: NAGVMQNPRHLVRRRGQEARLRCSPMKGHSHVYWYRQLPEEGLKFMVYLQKENIIDESGMPKERFSAEFPKEGPSILRIQQVVRGDSAAYFCASSPGVPNEQFFGPGTRLTVL.